This T cell receptor (beta chain) was documented in a study of T cells in narcolepsy. This clone came up a few times. Profiling relied on immunoSEQ multiplex PCR, and the TCRdb table lists in-frame clones only, not all of them. This table holds tens of thousands of clones, about four fifths found once. Sequencing was carried out using CD45RA- memory CD4+ T cells from PBMCs. The sequence derives from a human donor with narcolepsy.

The CDR3 DNA sequence: TGTGCCAGCAGCCAAGTCGTAGGACGGGCCACTGAAGCTTTCTTT. Translating gives CASSQVVGRATEAFF. The V gene is TRBV14, the J gene TRBJ1-1, with D hard to call. With 1 base removed from V and 4 bases from J, the gap between germline ends came to 13 bases. Germline V gene data show CDR1 as SGHDN and CDR2 as FVKESK. This CDR3 contains 15 residues.